Listed below are T cell receptor beta chains from one sample, sequenced in a study of T cells in Graves' hyperthyroidism and ophthalmopathy. One entry per CDR3 protein, called by TCRdb with MiXCR from the multiplex PCR reads. The table includes 350,000 or so distinct CDR3 sequences, 15% to 20% detected once. Sequenced: blood. These receptors all stem from a woman aged 45-59 years with Graves' hyperthyroidism. CDR3s include the opening cysteine and the closing phenylalanine or tryptophan. The order of the fields is J gene, V gene, CDR3 length, clone size, D gene, CDR3 protein, CDR3 DNA. The D gene is left open where the match is weak. The size entry is marked missing in some rows and otherwise reads once, few, many or a size class.

TRBJ1-2,TRBV28,16,once,-,CASSLPGTLGSDGYTF,TGTGCCAGCAGTTTACCGGGGACATTGGGTTCGGATGGCTACACCTTC
TRBJ2-1,TRBV10-3,15,-,-,CAISEAGSSYNEQFF,TGTGCCATCAGTGAGGCAGGCAGCTCCTACAATGAGCAGTTCTTC
TRBJ2-3,TRBV20-1,17,many,TRBD2,CSARDQSGAGGADTQYF,TGCAGTGCTAGAGACCAATCCGGCGCGGGGGGGGCAGATACGCAGTATTTT
TRBJ2-1,TRBV6-1,13,many,-,CASSRGPYNEQFF,TGTGCCAGCAGCCGGGGGCCCTACAATGAGCAGTTCTTC
TRBJ2-1,TRBV7-2,16,many,TRBD1,CASSSGQGGIGNEQFF,TGTGCCAGCAGCTCGGGACAGGGGGGTATAGGAAATGAGCAGTTCTTC
TRBJ2-3,TRBV7-2,15,few,-,CASSLTGYSTDTQYF,TGTGCCAGCAGCTTAACGGGGTATAGCACAGATACGCAGTATTTT
TRBJ1-2,TRBV20-1,13,many,TRBD1,CSANPGTGKGYTF,TGCAGTGCTAACCCGGGGACAGGGAAGGGCTACACCTTC
TRBJ2-4,TRBV11-2,14,-,TRBD2,CASSISGGGNIQYF,TGTGCCAGCAGCATTAGCGGGGGGGGGAACATTCAGTACTTC
TRBJ1-1,TRBV4-2,14,many,-,CASSQDDLNTEAFF,TGTGCCAGCAGCCAAGATGATCTGAACACTGAAGCTTTCTTT
TRBJ2-1,TRBV3-1,13,many,-,CASSQWGNSEQFF,TGTGCCAGCAGCCAATGGGGGAATTCTGAGCAGTTCTTC
TRBJ2-1,TRBV12-3/TRBV12-4,12,few,-,CASGKMGTEQFF,TGTGCCAGCGGGAAGATGGGTACTGAGCAGTTCTTC
TRBJ2-7,TRBV5-1,14,few,TRBD1,CASSGRTGGYEQYF,TGCGCCAGCAGCGGGCGGACAGGGGGATACGAGCAGTACTTC
TRBJ2-7,TRBV7-6,14,-,TRBD1,CASSRGTGGSEQYF,TGTGCCAGCAGCCGGGGGACAGGGGGCAGCGAGCAGTACTTC
TRBJ2-3,TRBV20-1,16,few,-,CSARDFQRTSTDTQYF,TGCAGTGCTAGAGATTTTCAGCGGACTAGCACAGATACGCAGTATTTT
TRBJ2-6,TRBV20-1,15,-,TRBD1,CSAGQADQVANVLTF,TGCAGTGCTGGACAGGCAGATCAGGTAGCCAACGTCCTGACTTTC
TRBJ2-1,TRBV4-1,17,-,TRBD2,CASSRTSTSGGYNEQFF,TGCGCCAGCAGCCGGACTTCGACTAGCGGAGGATACAATGAGCAGTTCTTC
TRBJ2-3,TRBV5-1,18,-,TRBD2,CASSLAPSPGLAGDTQYF,TGCGCCAGCAGCTTGGCCCCAAGCCCGGGACTAGCGGGAGATACGCAGTATTTT
TRBJ2-4,TRBV11-1,13,-,-,CASSLGDMNIQYF,TGTGCCAGCAGCTTAGGGGACATGAACATTCAGTACTTC
TRBJ2-3,TRBV7-9,16,few,-,CASSSSPRQGTDTQYF,TGTGCCAGCAGTTCATCGCCTCGACAGGGCACAGATACGCAGTATTTT
TRBJ1-2,TRBV28,15,many,TRBD1,CASSSGQGAHSGYTF,TGTGCCAGCAGCAGTGGACAGGGGGCGCACTCTGGCTACACCTTC
TRBJ2-1,TRBV18,16,many,TRBD2,CASSLGLSGLAIEQFF,TGTGCCAGCTCACTCGGATTATCGGGACTAGCGATTGAGCAGTTCTTC
TRBJ1-2,TRBV12-5,14,few,-,CASGWGRANYGYTF,TGTGCTAGTGGATGGGGCAGGGCAAACTATGGCTACACCTTC
TRBJ1-1,TRBV20-1,14,-,-,CSARQDTSNTEAFF,TGCAGTGCTAGACAAGACACCTCGAACACTGAAGCTTTCTTT
TRBJ2-7,TRBV29-1,16,many,-,CSVDGTLSRSSYEQYF,TGCAGCGTTGATGGGACCCTGAGCAGGTCCTCCTACGAGCAGTACTTC
TRBJ2-7,TRBV12-3/TRBV12-4,14,many,-,CASSDYGVSYEQYF,TGTGCCAGCAGTGACTATGGGGTCTCCTACGAGCAGTACTTC
TRBJ1-2,TRBV24-1,11,few,-,CATSDPVGYTF,TGTGCCACCAGTGACCCGGTTGGCTACACCTTC
TRBJ1-2,TRBV28,14,many,-,CASSSNPGENGYTF,TGTGCCAGCAGTTCTAACCCAGGGGAAAACGGCTACACCTTC
TRBJ2-2,TRBV5-1,14,few,-,CASSFRVGTGELFF,TGCGCCAGCAGCTTTAGGGTTGGCACCGGGGAGCTGTTTTTT
TRBJ2-5,TRBV9,14,-,TRBD1,CASSVTGGKETQYF,TGTGCCAGCAGCGTGACAGGGGGGAAAGAGACCCAGTACTTC
TRBJ2-7,TRBV15,15,-,-,CATSRGGGRFDEQYF,TGTGCCACCAGCAGAGGGGGGGGGCGCTTCGACGAGCAGTACTTC
TRBJ1-1,TRBV2,14,-,TRBD1,CASRKQGIGTEAFF,TGTGCCAGCAGGAAACAGGGGATCGGCACTGAAGCTTTCTTT
TRBJ2-3,TRBV5-8,12,-,-,CASRGEVYTQYF,TGTGCCAGCAGAGGAGAGGTTTATACGCAGTATTTT
TRBJ1-2,TRBV5-4,15,-,TRBD1,CASSISGTGVSGYTF,TGTGCCAGCAGCATTTCCGGGACAGGGGTGAGTGGCTACACCTTC